This TCR beta chain derives from a study of blood T cell repertoires in COVID-19. V lost 5 bases to trimming and J lost 2 bases; unmatched junction nucleotides: 9. Germline V lookup: CDR1 LNHDA, CDR2 SQIVND (reference sequence). The length of the CDR3 is 16 residues. Sequencing used immunoSEQ multiplex PCR; TCRdb keeps in-frame clones, though not all of them. The sample consists of a few hundred thousand clones, 88% of them appearing once. This receptor was obtained from a woman aged 25 to 39 who had recovered from COVID-19. This chain connects TRBV19 to TRBJ2-7, with TRBD1 matching 10 bases. The sample taken for sequencing was peripheral blood. The CDR3 sequence: CASSRNGQGVPYEQYF. The DNA of the CDR3 is TGTGCCAGTAGTCGAAACGGACAGGGGGTGCCCTACGAGCAGTACTTC.